This passage covers 25 T cell receptor beta chains from one sample sequenced in a study of blood T cells in healthy people across ages. A second PCR, run for roughly 6 to 11 cycles, used a sample-barcoded 5' primer plus a J-beta primer mix. TCRdb fed the 5' RACE reads into MiXCR, producing one record per CDR3 protein. The table lists 1.4 million or so distinct CDR3 sequences, less than 45% of them singletons. What was sequenced was blood. The receptors were sampled from a woman aged 18-35 years in good health.

This rearrangement joins TRBV3-1 to TRBJ2-1, with 8 positions matching TRBD2. Germline lookup yields CDR1 LGHDT and CDR2 YNNKEL (reference sequence). The CDR3 spans 13 residues. V gave up 6 bases and J gave up 6 bases; unmatched junction bases: 4. CDR3 in amino acids: CASRRAGANEQFF. CDR3 coding DNA: TGTGCCAGCAGACGAGCGGGAGCCAATGAGCAGTTCTTC.

This clonotype was picked up a small number of times. The rearrangement links TRBV7-2 to TRBJ2-1; D not resolved. The CDR3 is 13 amino acids. V lost 5 bases to trimming and J lost 5 bases, with 10 bases between them. Germline CDR1 is SGHTA and CDR2 is FQGNSA. The CDR3 protein is CASSPKNDNEQFF. CDR3 DNA: TGTGCCAGCAGCCCTAAAAACGACAATGAGCAGTTCTTC.

In the case of this clonotype: This may be a read error: a much more frequent sequence differs by one nucleotide. This chain links TRBV3-1 with TRBJ1-5; no clear D. This CDR3 has 13 residues. The germline CDR1 and CDR2 sequences are LGHDT and YNNKEL (reference sequence). The CDR3 loop reads CANSQDLSQPQHF. The CDR3 DNA is TGTGCCAACAGCCAAGATCTCAGCCAGCCCCAGCATTTT. The full variable domain, in which reference TRBV3-1 and TRBJ1-5 provide the parts outside the CDR3, is DTAVSQTPKYLVTQMGNDKSIKCEQNLGHDTMYWYKQDSKKFLKIMFSYNNKELIINETVPNRFSPKSPDKAHLNLHINSLELGDSAVYFCANSQDLSQPQHFGDGTRLSIL.

The J gene is TRBJ2-7, the V gene TRBV29-1; D uncertain. Germline V gene lookup returns CDR1 SQVTM and CDR2 ANQGSEA. Trimming removed 3 bases at V and 7 bases at J, with 4 bases between. The CDR3 totals 9 residues. The chain's CDR3 is CSVEGEQYF. DNA for the CDR3: TGCAGCGTTGAGGGTGAGCAGTACTTC.

This clonotype was detected many times. This sequence joins TRBV14 and TRBJ2-1, with 9 bases aligning to TRBD2. This CDR3 has 16 amino acids. Germline CDR1 and CDR2: SGHDN and FVKESK. V shed 2 bases, J shed 1 base, and the junction held 3 bases outside the gene matches. The CDR3 bases are TGTGCCAGCAGCCAACTCCTAGCGGGGTCCTACAATGAGCAGTTCTTC. Translation gives CASSQLLAGSYNEQFF.

The chain recombines TRBV6-6 with TRBJ2-7, with no clear D. Trimming shortened V by 2 bases and J by 6 bases, and 11 bases separated the two germline ends. The length of the CDR3 is 13 residues. Germline loops: CDR1 MNHNY, CDR2 SVGAGI (reference sequence). The CDR3 loop is CASSYDMPSEQYF. CDR3 coding DNA: TGTGCCAGCAGTTACGACATGCCCTCCGAGCAGTACTTC.

The chain couples TRBV5-1 to TRBJ2-7, with D perhaps TRBD1 or TRBD2 (5 bases each). The ends were cut back, 5 bases at V and 6 bases at J, with 15 bases in the middle. Per germline, CDR1 SGHRS and CDR2 YFSETQ. The length of the CDR3 is 13 residues. DNA for the CDR3: TGCGCCAGCAGAATGGGACCCCCGGGCGAGCAGTACTTC. Its translation: CASRMGPPGEQYF.

This chain uses TRBV6-1 with TRBJ2-1, with no clear D. CDR3 length: 12 amino acids. Germline CDR1 and CDR2: MNHNS and SASEGT. The ends were cut back, 2 bases at V and 8 bases at J, with 7 bases in the middle. CDR3 residues: CASSEHGYEQFF. The CDR3 DNA reads TGTGCCAGCAGTGAACATGGCTATGAGCAGTTCTTC.

The chain links TRBV20-1 to TRBJ2-1; the D is unclear. The CDR3 contains 12 residues. CDR1 and CDR2 from the germline V gene are DFQATT and SNEGSKA (reference sequence). Trimming removed 6 bases from V and 2 bases from J, with 8 bases in between. The CDR3 sequence: CSALVTYNEQFF. Here the CDR3 DNA reads TGCAGTGCCCTAGTGACCTACAATGAGCAGTTCTTC.

This clonotype was observed a few times. The chain links TRBV12-3 or TRBV12-4 to TRBJ1-5, with 9 bases that match TRBD1. The CDR3 runs 15 residues. J lost 4 bases, V lost 3 bases, and 4 bases had no gene match. CDR3 sequence reads: CASSFWDRENQPQHF. Here the CDR3 DNA reads TGTGCCAGCAGTTTTTGGGACAGGGAAAATCAGCCCCAGCATTTT.

The chain couples TRBV7-2 to TRBJ2-2, with TRBD2 identical over 9 bases. From germline, CDR1 is SGHTA and CDR2 FQGNSA. J gave up 1 base and V 0 bases, and 3 bases lay outside the gene matches. The CDR3 runs to 17 residues. CDR3 nucleotide sequence: TGTGCCAGCAGCTTAGCCGCGACTAGCGGGAACACCGGGGAGCTGTTTTTT. Translated: CASSLAATSGNTGELFF. The variable domain in full, with the rest retrieved from reference TRBV7-2 and TRBJ2-2, is GAGVSQSPSNKVTEKGKDVELRCDPISGHTALYWYRQSLGQGLEFLIYFQGNSAPDKSGLPSDRFSAERTGGSVSTLTIQRTQQEDSAVYLCASSLAATSGNTGELFFGEGSRLTVL.

The rearrangement links TRBV10-3 to TRBJ1-2; TRBD1 matches at 8 bases. Trimming removed 0 bases from V and 10 bases from J; junction bases left unmatched: 13. This CDR3 region has 16 residues. Germline lookup yields CDR1 ENHRY and CDR2 SYGVKD. The CDR3 nucleotides are TGTGCCATCAGTGAGTCGAGTAAGACCGGACAGGGTTTCTACACCTTC. Its translation is CAISESSKTGQGFYTF.

V usage is TRBV7-2 and J usage is TRBJ1-1, with 7 bases matching TRBD1. The V segment lost 4 bases and the J segment 11 bases; nucleotides outside the gene matches: 7. This CDR3 contains 12 residues. The V gene's germline CDR1 is SGHTA and CDR2 FQGNSA. The CDR3 sequence: CASSSLTGKAFF. CDR3 sequence (DNA): TGTGCCAGCAGCTCTTTGACAGGGAAGGCTTTCTTT.

This clonotype was detected only a few times. J is TRBJ2-7 and V is TRBV20-1; 8 bases match TRBD2. The CDR3 spans 14 residues. V shed 6 bases and J 4 bases; nucleotides not matched to a gene: 11. CDR1 is DFQATT and CDR2 is SNEGSKA in the germline V gene (reference sequence). The chain's CDR3 is CSAKTGTRGYEQYF. The CDR3 region has the DNA TGCAGTGCAAAGACCGGGACTAGGGGTTACGAGCAGTACTTC.

This sequence joins TRBV10-3 and TRBJ2-7, with 7 positions matching TRBD2. Germline V lookup: CDR1 ENHRY, CDR2 SYGVKD. The junction had 9 bases not matched to a gene; V was cut back by 0 bases and J by 10 bases. The CDR3 length is 14 residues. The CDR3 DNA reads TGTGCCATCAGTGAGTCCTCCGTGGGGAGGGCCCAGTACTTC. It is translated as CAISESSVGRAQYF.

The chain carries TRBV6-5 and TRBJ2-4; the D gene is possibly TRBD2 (6 bases). Matching the DNA end better, TRBJ2-7 makes the J call doubtful. There are 14 residues in the CDR3. Germline assignment: CDR1 MNHEY and CDR2 SVGAGI. The CDR3 DNA is TGTGCCAGCAGTAGAGGGATAGCGGACTACGAGCAGTACTTC. Protein product: CASSRGIADYEQYF.

Only a few counts were recorded for this clonotype. The rearrangement links TRBV7-2 to TRBJ1-1; TRBD1 is a possible D gene (5 bases). V was trimmed by 3 bases and J by 3 bases, leaving 23 bases between them. Germline values: CDR1 SGHTA, CDR2 FQGNSA. The CDR3 consists of 18 residues. The CDR3 coding sequence is TGTGCCAGCAGCTTCCCGGTTCGGGGCAGAAAGTTAGACACTGAAGCTTTCTTT. This codes for CASSFPVRGRKLDTEAFF.

V usage is TRBV5-1 and J usage is TRBJ2-7, with TRBD1 identical over 8 bases. The trim removed 0 bases at V and 3 bases at J, leaving 5 bases unmatched. The germline gives CDR1 SGHRS, CDR2 YFSETQ. The CDR3 sequence is 15 residues long. The CDR3 loop reads CASSLGFGQGYEQYF. CDR3 in DNA: TGCGCCAGCAGCTTGGGTTTTGGACAGGGCTACGAGCAGTACTTC.

The J gene is TRBJ1-6, the V gene TRBV2; D unclear. V was clipped by 5 bases and J by 5 bases, with 13 bases between them. CDR1 and CDR2 (germline): SNHLY, FYNNEI. CDR3 length: 15 amino acids. CDR3 residues: CASSKDGINNSPLHF. The CDR3, as DNA: TGTGCCAGCAGTAAGGACGGGATAAATAATTCACCCCTCCACTTT.

At least ten counts were recorded for this clonotype. The V call is TRBV2, the J call TRBJ1-1; tentatively, D is TRBD1 (5 bases). CDR3 size: 13 residues. The germline CDR1 and CDR2 sequences are SNHLY and FYNNEI. Trimming cost V 4 bases and J 6 bases, with 12 bases left between them. CDR3 amino acids: CASSGGLGAEAFF. The CDR3 bases are TGTGCCAGCAGTGGGGGACTGGGTGCTGAAGCTTTCTTT.

This clonotype was detected only a few times. This chain links TRBV2 with TRBJ2-7; D might be TRBD1 (6 bases). The V gene lost 6 bases and the J gene lost 3 bases, with 15 bases spanning the gap. The length of the CDR3 is 14 residues. Germline V gives CDR1 SNHLY, CDR2 FYNNEI. CDR3 nucleotide sequence: TGTGCCAGCAGCAACAGGGACCTATTCTACGAGCAGTACTTC. Protein: CASSNRDLFYEQYF.

This clonotype has only a few counts. This sequence joins TRBV5-1 and TRBJ2-3, with 9 positions matching TRBD1. V gave up 4 bases and J gave up 6 bases; unmatched junction bases: 12. The length of the CDR3 is 16 residues. Germline V gives CDR1 SGHRS, CDR2 YFSETQ. CDR3 region: CASSRLWTGDSDTQYF. The CDR3 bases are TGCGCCAGCAGCCGACTCTGGACAGGGGATTCCGATACGCAGTATTTT.

This clonotype appeared once. J is TRBJ2-2 and V is TRBV29-1; TRBD1 might be the D (6 bases). V was cut by 4 bases and J by 5 bases, with 14 bases left in between. CDR3 length: 14 residues. From germline, CDR1 is SQVTM and CDR2 ANQGSEA. The CDR3 region has the DNA TGCAGCGTTGCTTCCCGGGGACAAACCGGGGAGCTGTTTTTT. This translates into CSVASRGQTGELFF.

The chain has TRBV4-1 and TRBJ1-5; no reliable D call. The CDR3 sequence is 16 residues long. Trimming stripped 4 bases from V and 0 bases from J, with 13 bases between. The V gene's germline CDR1 is MGHRA and CDR2 YSYEKL. CDR3 bases: TGCGCCAGCAGCCCCTACCCGGGATATAGCAATCAGCCCCAGCATTTT. Its protein product is CASSPYPGYSNQPQHF.

V usage is TRBV2 and J usage is TRBJ1-5; D gene ambiguous. With 9 bases removed from V and 0 bases from J, the gap between germline ends came to 9 bases. The CDR3 runs to 13 residues. Looked up from germline, CDR1 is SNHLY and CDR2 is FYNNEI. The CDR3 protein is CASHVDSNQPQHF. The CDR3 DNA follows: TGTGCCAGTCATGTCGATAGCAATCAGCCCCAGCATTTT.